Reported below is one TCR beta chain. This clonotype was counted between two and nine times. Its antigen is currently not known. No much larger clone exists at a distance of one base, and base qualities are not known. Library prep was done by RT-PCR. These reads were obtained on an Illumina HiSeq 2500. Using fastp at Q25 and MiXCR, TCRdb reprocessed the public reads and kept productive beta chains. Merged by CDR3 protein, the rows form single entries marked with the most common genes and DNA. The sample records hundreds of thousands of distinct CDR3 sequences, 12% to 15% of which are singletons. The ten largest clonotypes hold less than 8.5% of the sample. The data originate from a study of response to subunit inactivated influenza vaccine (dated by TCRdb to the late 2010s). As for the study more broadly: The study used deep quantitative T cell receptor repertoire profiling to track responses to a trivalent subunit inactivated influenza vaccine. General findings and caveats noted by the study authors: The authors suggested that each seasonal influenza vaccination may recruit only a limited number of new T cells.

Here V drops 1 base and J drops 14 bases, and the junction holds 10 bases not matched to any gene. From the germline V gene (reference sequence), CDR1 is SEHNR and CDR2 is FQNEAQ. Counted from cysteine to phenylalanine, this CDR3 has 14 amino acids. Solely the CDR3 DNA is kept, with 42 bases framed from the first base. Recombination connected TRBV7-9 to TRBJ2-1; TRBD2 lines up with 8 middle nucleotides. This specimen was PBMCs from blood, taken less than 15 days before vaccination. The clonotype originates from a middle-aged man who received an inactivated influenza vaccine. Donor details come from another sample of the same person, matched by shared clones. The nucleotides are TGTGCCAGCAGCTTAGTGAGCGGGAGCGCTTTTAAGTTCTTC. Translation gives CASSLVSGSAFKFF.